The clone carrying this TCR beta chain was recorded once. Its antigen is undetermined. Assay: immunoSEQ multiplex PCR; the TCRdb copy retains only in-frame clones and omits some. The table lists just under 75,000 clones, 90% to 95% of them singletons, with 3.2% in the top ten. The study drew the donors from its 120-subject validation cohort, separate from the roughly 700-subject first cohort. Trimming took 1 base from V and 2 from J, leaving 6 bases between them. Germline V gene sequence: CDR1 SGHNT, CDR2 YYREEE (reference sequence). The CDR3 has 13 amino acids. The source of the sample is a study of cytomegalovirus exposure and HLA in healthy donors. General study results and limits: Diagnosis of cytomegalovirus status made by the classifier reportedly showed high specificity and sensitivity.

The sequencing input was PBMCs. The chain couples TRBV5-4 to TRBJ1-1; D gene ambiguous. This TCR derives from a woman aged 18-30 years in good health and CMV-seropositive. CDR3 bases: TGTGCCAGCAGCTTGTCTCTAAACACTGAAGCTTTCTTT. Residues: CASSLSLNTEAFF.